The rows below give T cell receptor beta chains drawn from one sample of a study of cytomegalovirus exposure and HLA in healthy donors. Assay used: immunoSEQ multiplex PCR; TCRdb lists only in-frame clones, some missing. The table has under 90,000 clones, roughly 76% seen once. Sequences were obtained from PBMCs. These receptors were collected from a woman between 35 and 50 years old in good health and CMV-seronegative. The CDR3 runs from the conserved cysteine through the conserved F or W. D genes are given only for firm matches. Clone size is stated in some rows and not others, as once, few, many or a class when expanded.

V,size,J,D,CDR3,DNA
TRBV5-4,few,TRBJ1-2,TRBD1,CASSSTGGPYGYTF,TGTGCCAGCAGCTCGACAGGGGGACCCTATGGCTACACCTTC
TRBV7-3,.,TRBJ2-3,.,CASRMRSTDTQYF,TGTGCCAGCAGGATGAGAAGCACAGATACGCAGTATTTT
TRBV7-3,.,TRBJ2-2,.,CASSLGRTADTGELFF,TGTGCCAGCAGCTTAGGCCGGACAGCCGACACCGGGGAGCTGTTTTTT
TRBV6-5,few,TRBJ1-6,.,CASSYNQDSPLHF,TGTGCCAGCAGTTACAACCAGGATTCACCCCTCCACTTT
TRBV19,.,TRBJ2-5,TRBD2,CASSIGAGDQETQYF,TGTGCCAGTAGTATAGGGGCGGGGGATCAAGAGACCCAGTACTTC
TRBV29-1,.,TRBJ2-7,TRBD1,CIWDRAESYEQYF,TGCATATGGGACAGGGCGGAATCCTACGAGCAGTACTTC
TRBV27,.,TRBJ2-3,TRBD1,CANSLTTGGADTQYF,TGTGCCAACAGTCTGACGACAGGGGGCGCAGATACGCAGTATTTT
TRBV28,once,TRBJ1-5,TRBD1,CASSPVTGGMSNQPQHF,TGTGCCAGCAGTCCCGTCACAGGGGGCATGAGCAATCAGCCCCAGCATTTT
TRBV2,.,TRBJ2-5,TRBD2,CASSKAGGETQYF,TGTGCCAGCAGTAAGGCGGGAGGAGAGACCCAGTACTTC
TRBV10-3,few,TRBJ1-6,TRBD1,CAIRGTGGGGSPLHF,TGTGCCATCAGGGGGACAGGGGGCGGTGGGTCACCCCTCCACTTT
TRBV12-5,.,TRBJ1-1,.,CASGLVLHAGPLGGTEAFF,TGTGCTAGTGGTTTGGTACTTCATGCAGGCCCCCTGGGAGGAACTGAAGCTTTCTTT
TRBV29-1,.,TRBJ2-1,TRBD1,CSVPTTGDYNEQFF,TGCAGCGTCCCAACGACAGGGGATTACAATGAGCAGTTCTTC
TRBV5-4,.,TRBJ1-2,TRBD1,CASSSEPPGQGYGYTF,TGTGCCAGCAGCTCCGAACCACCGGGACAGGGCTATGGCTACACCTTC
TRBV25-1,once,TRBJ1-1,TRBD1,CASSAQGRPEAFF,TGTGCCAGCAGCGCACAGGGGAGACCTGAAGCTTTCTTT
TRBV7-3,.,TRBJ2-1,TRBD2,CASSLTGVSGRAGNEQFF,TGTGCCAGCAGCTTAACGGGGGTTAGCGGGAGGGCCGGAAATGAGCAGTTCTTC
TRBV7-9,few,TRBJ2-7,TRBD2,CASSLAPSGSYEQYF,TGTGCCAGCAGCTTAGCCCCCAGCGGGAGTTACGAGCAGTACTTC
TRBV21-1,once,TRBJ2-7,.,CATPTSGRYPSYEQYF,TGTGCCACCCCGACTAGCGGAAGATACCCCTCCTACGAGCAGTACTTC
TRBV7-9,once,TRBJ2-1,.,CASSLDTGRHSYNEQFF,TGTGCCAGCAGCTTGGACACCGGGAGACACTCCTACAATGAGCAGTTCTTC
TRBV5-5,.,TRBJ1-2,.,CASNPQGTFYGYTF,TGTGCCAGCAACCCCCAGGGGACGTTTTATGGCTACACCTTC
TRBV7-8,.,TRBJ1-3,TRBD1,CASSLTGFSSGNTIYF,TGTGCCAGCAGCTTGACAGGGTTTTCCTCTGGAAACACCATATATTTT
TRBV6-1,.,TRBJ2-3,TRBD2,CASSGGGADTQYF,TGTGCCAGCAGTGGCGGGGGAGCCGATACGCAGTATTTT
TRBV7-9,.,TRBJ2-2,TRBD1,CASRSTGPGELFF,TGTGCCAGCAGGTCGACAGGGCCCGGGGAGCTGTTTTTT
TRBV6-5,.,TRBJ2-3,.,CASSPRLISTDTQYF,TGTGCCAGCAGCCCCAGGTTGATTAGCACAGATACGCAGTATTTT
TRBV15,.,TRBJ2-7,TRBD1,CATSRPFGSQGAREQYF,TGTGCCACCAGCAGACCCTTCGGGAGTCAGGGGGCTAGGGAGCAGTACTTC
TRBV12-5,.,TRBJ1-5,.,CASGFTQGHSNQPQHF,TGTGCTAGTGGATTCACACAGGGACATAGCAATCAGCCCCAGCATTTT
TRBV5-6,.,TRBJ2-5,TRBD1,CASSGLGQGQEETQYF,TGTGCCAGCAGCGGGCTAGGACAGGGGCAAGAAGAGACCCAGTACTTC
TRBV10-3,.,TRBJ2-5,TRBD2,CAISESPVVAGAQETQYF,TGTGCCATCAGTGAGTCCCCAGTGGTAGCGGGAGCCCAAGAGACCCAGTACTTC
TRBV21-1,once,TRBJ2-1,.,CASSKAGDNKHSYNEQFF,TGTGCCAGCAGCAAAGCGGGGGACAATAAACACTCCTACAATGAGCAGTTCTTC
TRBV9,.,TRBJ2-7,TRBD1,CASSLGTGFYEQYF,TGTGCCAGCAGCCTGGGGACAGGGTTCTACGAGCAGTACTTC
TRBV2,.,TRBJ2-5,.,CASSEDVGRETQYF,TGTGCCAGCAGTGAGGATGTGGGGAGGGAGACCCAGTACTTC
TRBV15,.,TRBJ2-2,TRBD2,CATSPGLAGTGELFF,TGTGCCACCAGTCCGGGACTAGCGGGCACCGGGGAGCTGTTTTTT
TRBV18,.,TRBJ2-7,TRBD2,CASSPQRGSYEQYF,TGTGCCAGCTCACCACAGCGGGGATCCTACGAGCAGTACTTC
TRBV4-1,few,TRBJ2-5,TRBD2,CASSNLAGAHRETQYF,TGCGCCAGCAGCAATCTAGCGGGGGCCCACCGGGAGACCCAGTACTTC
TRBV5-1,.,TRBJ1-5,.,CASSLAGNQPQHF,TGCGCCAGCAGCTTGGCAGGGAATCAGCCCCAGCATTTT
TRBV7-8,.,TRBJ2-7,TRBD2,CASSPRLAPYEQYF,TGTGCCAGCAGCCCCCGACTAGCGCCCTACGAGCAGTACTTC
TRBV11-3,.,TRBJ2-7,.,CASSLGAGSYEQYF,TGTGCCAGCAGCTTAGGGGCAGGGTCCTACGAGCAGTACTTC
TRBV19,.,TRBJ1-2,TRBD1,CASSILGQSYGYTF,TGTGCCAGTAGTATTCTGGGACAGAGCTATGGCTACACCTTC
TRBV5-6,.,TRBJ2-5,TRBD2,CASSPGLAGDNTQYF,TGTGCCAGCAGCCCCGGACTAGCGGGAGACAACACCCAGTACTTC
TRBV5-1,once,TRBJ1-3,.,CASSPRLGLTGNTIYF,TGCGCCAGCAGCCCCCGCTTGGGGCTTACAGGAAACACCATATATTTT
TRBV4-3,.,TRBJ2-3,.,CASSQGALTDTQYF,TGCGCCAGCAGCCAGGGAGCCCTCACAGATACGCAGTATTTT
TRBV11-2,.,TRBJ2-7,TRBD1,CASRSLQGAGDEQYF,TGTGCCAGCAGATCGCTACAGGGGGCGGGGGACGAGCAGTACTTC
TRBV28,.,TRBJ2-7,TRBD1,CASSLSSGGREQYF,TGTGCCAGCAGTTTATCCTCAGGGGGACGGGAGCAGTACTTC
TRBV11-2,.,TRBJ2-2,TRBD1,CASSLYRGESGELFF,TGTGCCAGCAGCTTATACAGGGGAGAGTCCGGGGAGCTGTTTTTT
TRBV14,.,TRBJ1-5,TRBD1,CASSQTGGNQPQHF,TGTGCCAGCAGCCAGACAGGGGGTAATCAGCCCCAGCATTTT
TRBV27,.,TRBJ1-4,TRBD1,CASSKRDSNEKLFF,TGTGCCAGCAGTAAACGGGACAGTAATGAAAAACTGTTTTTT
TRBV4-1,once,TRBJ2-7,.,CASSQDSISYEQYF,TGCGCCAGCAGCCAAGATTCCATCTCCTACGAGCAGTACTTC
TRBV13,.,TRBJ2-7,.,CASSLQGSEQYF,TGTGCCAGCAGCTTACAGGGAAGCGAGCAGTACTTC
TRBV19,.,TRBJ1-4,TRBD1,CASTRPPGQGNEKLFF,TGTGCCAGTACCCGTCCTCCGGGACAGGGTAATGAAAAACTGTTTTTT
TRBV7-2,.,TRBJ1-4,.,CASSLSGGDGEKLFF,TGTGCCAGCAGCTTAAGTGGGGGGGATGGTGAAAAACTGTTTTTT
TRBV30,.,TRBJ1-2,.,CAWRSQGLGRGYTF,TGTGCCTGGAGGTCCCAGGGGCTTGGCAGGGGCTACACCTTC
TRBV5-4,.,TRBJ2-1,TRBD2,CASSRTSGRALDEQFF,TGTGCCAGCAGCAGGACTAGCGGGAGGGCCTTGGATGAGCAGTTCTTC
TRBV2,.,TRBJ2-2,TRBD2,CASSVIAGNTGELFF,TGTGCCAGCAGTGTGATAGCGGGGAACACCGGGGAGCTGTTTTTT